This TCR beta chain was sequenced in a study of cytomegalovirus exposure and HLA in healthy donors. Researchers ran the PCR with 60 Vbeta and 13 Jbeta primers. Clones were read by immunoSEQ multiplex PCR, and TCRdb kept only the in-frame ones, dropping some. Here the sample spans 150,000 to 200,000 clones, over 75% being singletons. CDR1 is SGDLS and CDR2 is YYNGEE in the germline V gene. V was pared by 6 bases and J by 4 bases, with 18 bases between. CDR3 size: 15 residues. This sequence originates from a woman younger than 45 in good health and CMV-seronegative. Source material: PBMCs. This chain uses TRBV9 with TRBJ2-3; perhaps TRBD1 as D (5 bases). The CDR3, as DNA: TGTGCCAGCACGGTAGGGGCGCTAAAACCAGATACGCAGTATTTT. It codes for CASTVGALKPDTQYF.